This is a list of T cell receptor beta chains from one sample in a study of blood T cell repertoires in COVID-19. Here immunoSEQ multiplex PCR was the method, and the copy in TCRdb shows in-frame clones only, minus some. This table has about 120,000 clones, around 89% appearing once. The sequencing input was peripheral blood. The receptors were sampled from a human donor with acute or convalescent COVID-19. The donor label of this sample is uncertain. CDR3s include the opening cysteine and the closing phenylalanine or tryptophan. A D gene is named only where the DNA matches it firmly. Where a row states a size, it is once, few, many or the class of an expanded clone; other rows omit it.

CAISELPLRSLPDRAYGYTF | TGTGCCATCAGTGAACTCCCTCTTAGGTCGTTACCGGACAGGGCATATGGCTACACCTTC | TRBD1 | TRBJ1-2 | NA | TRBV10-3
CASSARTGQETQYF | TGTGCCAGCAGCGCCAGGACAGGCCAAGAGACCCAGTACTTC | TRBD1 | TRBJ2-5 | NA | TRBV7-9
CASRADSLNTEAFF | TGTGCCAGCAGGGCAGACAGCCTGAACACTGAAGCTTTCTTT | NA | TRBJ1-1 | NA | TRBV2
CASSLGVAQPQHF | TGTGCCAGCAGCTTAGGAGTAGCCCAGCCCCAGCATTTT | NA | TRBJ1-5 | NA | TRBV7-9
CAISESKGTGNEQFF | TGTGCCATCAGTGAGTCGAAAGGGACTGGGAATGAGCAGTTCTTC | NA | TRBJ2-1 | NA | TRBV10-3
CASSQTGEGSPLHF | TGTGCCAGCAGTCAAACAGGGGAAGGATCACCCCTCCACTTT | TRBD1 | TRBJ1-6 | NA | TRBV6-2/TRBV6-3
CASSYQTRSPLHF | TGTGCCAGCAGCTATCAGACCAGGTCACCCCTCCACTTT | NA | TRBJ1-6 | NA | TRBV12-3/TRBV12-4
CASSQAGTVFSYEQYF | TGTGCCAGCAGCCAAGCCGGGACAGTTTTCTCCTACGAGCAGTACTTC | TRBD1 | TRBJ2-7 | NA | TRBV14
CASSERSHGYTF | TGTGCCAGCAGTGAGAGAAGCCATGGCTACACCTTC | NA | TRBJ1-2 | NA | TRBV2
CASSQADSGNTIYF | TGTGCCAGCAGCCAAGCTGACTCTGGAAACACCATATATTTT | NA | TRBJ1-3 | NA | TRBV7-2
CAWSRQGAGSYNEQFF | TGTGCCTGGAGTCGACAGGGGGCTGGCTCCTACAATGAGCAGTTCTTC | TRBD1 | TRBJ2-1 | once | TRBV30
CASSRSRAETQYF | TGTGCCAGCAGCCGGAGCCGTGCAGAGACCCAGTACTTC | NA | TRBJ2-5 | NA | TRBV11-3
CAWTRTGSGNTIYF | TGTGCCTGGACCCGGACAGGCTCTGGAAACACCATATATTTT | TRBD1 | TRBJ1-3 | NA | TRBV30
CSVIRGASGANVLTF | TGCAGCGTCATCAGGGGGGCCTCTGGGGCCAACGTCCTGACTTTC | NA | TRBJ2-6 | NA | TRBV29-1